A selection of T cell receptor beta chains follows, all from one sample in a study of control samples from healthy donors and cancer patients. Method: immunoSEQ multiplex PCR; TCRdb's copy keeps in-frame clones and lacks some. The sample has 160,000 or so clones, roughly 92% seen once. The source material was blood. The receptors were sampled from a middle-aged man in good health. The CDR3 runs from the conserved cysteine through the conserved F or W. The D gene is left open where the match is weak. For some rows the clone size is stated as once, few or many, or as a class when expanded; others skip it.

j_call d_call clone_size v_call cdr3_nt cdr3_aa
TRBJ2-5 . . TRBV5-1 TGCGCCAGCAGCTTGGATGTGGCCAGGGGGGGTTTCGGTGGCCAGTACTTC CASSLDVARGGFGGQYF
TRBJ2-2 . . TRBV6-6 TGTGCCAGCAGTTACCCGGGACACACGACCGGGGAGCTGTTTTTT CASSYPGHTTGELFF
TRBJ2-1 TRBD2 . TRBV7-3 TGTGCCAGCAGCCGAAGCGGGAGTGAGCAGTTCTTC CASSRSGSEQFF
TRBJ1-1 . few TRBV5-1 TGCGCCAGCAGCTTTCAGGGCACTGAAGCTTTCTTT CASSFQGTEAFF
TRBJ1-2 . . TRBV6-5 TGTGCCAGCAGCCCCGTTGGGGCCCCTGGGGGCTACACCTTC CASSPVGAPGGYTF
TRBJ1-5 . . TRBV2 TGTGCCAGCAAAGAAAGGGATCAGCCCCAGCATTTT CASKERDQPQHF
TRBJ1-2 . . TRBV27 TGTGCCAGCAGTCTAGACAGTCCCCCTAACTATGGCTACACCTTC CASSLDSPPNYGYTF
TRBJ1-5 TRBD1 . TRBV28 TGTGCCAGCAGTTCCGGGACAGTTATGCATCAGCCCCAGCATTTT CASSSGTVMHQPQHF
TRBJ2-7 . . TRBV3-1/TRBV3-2 TGTGCCAGCAGCCAGAGGGGCATATACGAGCAGTACTTC CASSQRGIYEQYF
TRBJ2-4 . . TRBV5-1 TGCGCCAGCAGCCCGGGGGCCCCTCGGGACTCGTATTTC CASSPGAPRDSYF
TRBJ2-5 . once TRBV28 TGTGCCAGCAGTTTATTCGTGGCAGGCATTGGGGAGACCCAGTACTTC CASSLFVAGIGETQYF
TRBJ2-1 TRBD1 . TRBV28 TGTGCCAGCAGTGCCGACAGGGGGCCCGATGAGCAGTTCTTC CASSADRGPDEQFF
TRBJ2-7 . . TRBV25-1 TGTGCCAGCAGTGAAGTTATAGGACTCGACACCTACGAGCAGTACTTC CASSEVIGLDTYEQYF
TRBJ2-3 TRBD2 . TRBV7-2 TGTGCCAGCAGCTTTCCCAGCGGGAGGATCGCAGATACGCAGTATTTT CASSFPSGRIADTQYF
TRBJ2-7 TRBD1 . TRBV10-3 TGTGCCATCAGTGAGGGCACAGGGGCCTACGAGCAGTACTTC CAISEGTGAYEQYF